This entry is about one T cell receptor beta chain. Germline is not matched at one junction end, which may reflect a read error. This entry belongs to a study of blood T cell repertoires in COVID-19. Measured with immunoSEQ multiplex PCR; TCRdb has only the in-frame clones, and not every one. The repertoire holds under 70,000 clones, with 70% to 90% as singletons. Material: peripheral blood. The source is a woman between 65 and 79 years old with acute or convalescent COVID-19.

The CDR3 sequence: CASSLKIGGSYPTNEQFF. The DNA for the CDR3 is TGTGCTAGCAGCTTAAAGATAGGCGGATCTTACCCCACCAATGAGCAGTTCTTC. The V call is TRBV7-7, the J call TRBJ2-1; D not resolved. This CDR3 contains 18 residues. Germline CDR1 SSHAT, CDR2 FNYEAQ (reference sequence).